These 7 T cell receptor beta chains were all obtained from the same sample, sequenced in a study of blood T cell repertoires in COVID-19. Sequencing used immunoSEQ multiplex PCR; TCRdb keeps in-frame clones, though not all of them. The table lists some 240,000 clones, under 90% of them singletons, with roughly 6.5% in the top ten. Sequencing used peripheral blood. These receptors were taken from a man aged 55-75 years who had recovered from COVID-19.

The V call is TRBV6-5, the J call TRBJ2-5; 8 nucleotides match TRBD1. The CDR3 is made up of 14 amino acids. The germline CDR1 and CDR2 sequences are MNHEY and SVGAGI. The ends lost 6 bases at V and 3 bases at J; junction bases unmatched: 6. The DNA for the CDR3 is TGTGCCAGCAGAGACAGGGGCTGGGAAGAGACCCAGTACTTC. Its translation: CASRDRGWEETQYF.

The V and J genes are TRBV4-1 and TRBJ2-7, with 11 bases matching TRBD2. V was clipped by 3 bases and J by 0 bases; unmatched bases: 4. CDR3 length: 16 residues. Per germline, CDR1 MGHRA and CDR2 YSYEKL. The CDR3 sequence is CASSQASGRPSYEQYF. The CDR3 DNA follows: TGCGCCAGCAGCCAGGCTAGCGGGAGGCCCTCCTACGAGCAGTACTTC.

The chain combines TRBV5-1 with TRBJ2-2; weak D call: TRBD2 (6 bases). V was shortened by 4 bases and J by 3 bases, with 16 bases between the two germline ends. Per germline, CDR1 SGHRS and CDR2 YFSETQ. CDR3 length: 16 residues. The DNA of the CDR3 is TGCGCCAGCAGCAGGCTCGGGGGAACAGACACCGGGGAGCTGTTTTTT. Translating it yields CASSRLGGTDTGELFF.

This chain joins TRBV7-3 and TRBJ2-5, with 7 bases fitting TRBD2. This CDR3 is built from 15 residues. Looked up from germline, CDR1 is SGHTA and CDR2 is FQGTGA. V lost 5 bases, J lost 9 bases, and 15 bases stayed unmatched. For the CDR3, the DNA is TGTGCCAGCAGCCCCGGCGGGAGTGGGCCCCGGGCCCAGTACTTC. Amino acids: CASSPGGSGPRAQYF. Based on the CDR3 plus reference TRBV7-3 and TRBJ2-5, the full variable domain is GAGVSQTPSNKVTEKGKYVELRCDPISGHTALYWYRQSLGQGPEFLIYFQGTGAADDSGLPNDRFFAVRPEGSVSTLKIQRTERGDSAVYLCASSPGGSGPRAQYFGPGTRLLVL.

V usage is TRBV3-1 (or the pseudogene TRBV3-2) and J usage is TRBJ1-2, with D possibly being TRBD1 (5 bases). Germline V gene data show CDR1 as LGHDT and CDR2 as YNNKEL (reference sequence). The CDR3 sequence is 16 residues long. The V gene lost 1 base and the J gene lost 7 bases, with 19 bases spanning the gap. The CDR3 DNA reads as TGTGCCAGCAGCCAAGTGGGCGGAACAGGCCCCCTTGGCTACACCTTC. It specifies CASSQVGGTGPLGYTF.

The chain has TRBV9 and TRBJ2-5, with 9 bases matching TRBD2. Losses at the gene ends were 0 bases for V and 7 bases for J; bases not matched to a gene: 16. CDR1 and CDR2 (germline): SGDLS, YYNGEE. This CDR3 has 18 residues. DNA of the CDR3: TGTGCCAGCAGCGTAGGAAGGGACGGGACTAGCAGGCTAGGGACCCAGTACTTC. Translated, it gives CASSVGRDGTSRLGTQYF.

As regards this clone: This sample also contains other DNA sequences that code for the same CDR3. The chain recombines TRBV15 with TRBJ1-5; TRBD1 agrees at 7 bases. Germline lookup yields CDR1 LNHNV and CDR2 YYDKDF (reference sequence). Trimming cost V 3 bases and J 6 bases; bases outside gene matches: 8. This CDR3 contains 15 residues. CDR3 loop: CATSRDRPRGQPQHF. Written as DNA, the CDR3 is TGTGCCACCAGCAGGGACAGGCCACGGGGTCAGCCCCAGCATTTT.